The 20 T cell receptor beta chains listed next were all sequenced from one sample in a study of blood T cell repertoires in COVID-19. The method was immunoSEQ multiplex PCR; TCRdb's version includes in-frame clones alone and lacks a portion of them. The sample records around 110,000 clones, approximately 87% being singletons. Sequenced input: peripheral blood. These receptors all stem from a man in his thirties or forties with acute or convalescent COVID-19.

The chain combines TRBV9 with TRBJ2-3; D not resolved. The CDR3 loop spans 13 amino acids. Germline assignment: CDR1 SGDLS and CDR2 YYNGEE. V was trimmed by 0 bases and J by 6 bases, leaving 8 bases between them. CDR3 sequence: CASSVDGLDTQYF. The CDR3 bases are TGTGCCAGCAGCGTAGACGGTCTGGATACGCAGTATTTT.

This clone was detected once. The rearrangement joins TRBV5-6 to TRBJ1-6; D may be TRBD1 (5 bases). The V and J ends lost 0 bases and 10 bases respectively, with 11 bases between them. Germline V lookup: CDR1 SGHDT, CDR2 YYEEEE. The CDR3 is made up of 14 amino acids. The CDR3 coding sequence is TGTGCCAGCAGCTTGGCGGGGGAGGGATCACCCCTCCACTTT. Encoded protein: CASSLAGEGSPLHF.

The rearrangement joins TRBV6-6 to TRBJ2-7; D gene ambiguous. The CDR3 extends over 12 amino acids. Germline lookup yields CDR1 MNHNY and CDR2 SVGAGI (reference sequence). V gave up 2 bases and J gave up 2 bases, with 4 bases separating them. CDR3 coding DNA: TGTGCCAGCAGTTACCAAACCTACGAGCAGTACTTC. As protein: CASSYQTYEQYF.

The rearrangement uses TRBV5-1 and TRBJ1-1; 8 nucleotides match TRBD1. CDR1 is SGHRS and CDR2 is YFSETQ in the germline V gene. The CDR3 is 16 amino acids. V shed 3 bases, J shed 0 bases, and the junction held 7 bases outside the gene matches. CDR3 amino acids: CASSSSGGQMNTEAFF. Here the CDR3 DNA reads TGCGCCAGCAGCTCTTCAGGGGGCCAGATGAACACTGAAGCTTTCTTT.

The rearrangement uses TRBV5-8 and TRBJ2-2, with 10 bases lining up with TRBD2. This CDR3 has 15 amino acids. V lost 0 bases, J lost 6 bases, and 2 bases stayed unmatched. Germline CDR1 and CDR2: SGHTS and YDEGEE. The CDR3 loop reads CASSLELAGSGELFF. The CDR3 DNA sequence: TGTGCCAGCAGCTTGGAACTAGCGGGATCCGGGGAGCTGTTTTTT.

V gene TRBV7-8 combines with J gene TRBJ1-6; 8 bases match TRBD1. The germline CDR1 and CDR2 sequences are SGHVS and FQNEAQ. The CDR3 runs 16 residues. With 5 bases clipped from V and 2 bases from J, the junction kept 5 bases outside the gene matches. The CDR3 region is CASSGTGRAYNSPLHF. CDR3 nucleotide sequence: TGTGCCAGCAGCGGGACAGGAAGGGCCTATAATTCACCCCTCCACTTT.

The rearrangement uses TRBV9 and TRBJ2-7; D unclear. This CDR3 is 16 amino acids long. V was shortened by 0 bases and J by 2 bases, with 15 bases between the two germline ends. Germline values: CDR1 SGDLS, CDR2 YYNGEE. DNA for the CDR3: TGTGCCAGCAGCGTAGGATGGCTCTGTGTGCCCTACGAGCAGTACGTC. Its protein is CASSVGWLCVPYEQYV.

The gene calls are TRBV19 and TRBJ2-2; 11 positions agree with TRBD1. CDR3 length: 18 residues. The V segment lost 5 bases and the J segment 3 bases; nucleotides outside the gene matches: 11. Germline V gene sequence: CDR1 LNHDA, CDR2 SQIVND (reference sequence). The CDR3 DNA reads as TGTGCCAGTAGTCATCCGGACAGGGGGCGCGGGGACACCGGGGAGCTGTTTTTT. Translating it yields CASSHPDRGRGDTGELFF.

The rearrangement uses TRBV20-1 and TRBJ1-2; no clear D. Germline assignment: CDR1 DFQATT and CDR2 SNEGSKA (reference sequence). The CDR3 runs to 12 residues. Trimming cost V 3 bases and J 4 bases, with 9 bases left between them. CDR3 protein: CSASAASYGYTF. CDR3 in DNA: TGCAGTGCTAGTGCAGCGAGCTATGGCTACACCTTC.

The V gene is TRBV3-1 (or the pseudogene TRBV3-2), the J gene TRBJ2-7, with 8 nucleotides matching TRBD2. Unmatched junction bases numbered 5, after V lost 4 bases and J lost 6 bases. Germline CDR1 LGHDT, CDR2 YNNKEL (reference sequence). The CDR3 is 13 residues long. DNA of the CDR3: TGTGCCAGCAGCCCCGGACTAGCAGGCGAGCAGTACGTC. Translated, it gives CASSPGLAGEQYV.

The J gene is TRBJ2-5, the V gene TRBV5-1; 14 bases are a match to TRBD2. This CDR3 has 17 amino acids. V shed 4 bases, J shed 0 bases, and the junction held 5 bases outside the gene matches. CDR1 and CDR2 (germline): SGHRS, YFSETQ. The CDR3: CASSLGLAGGHQETQYF. The CDR3 bases are TGCGCCAGCAGCCTCGGACTAGCGGGGGGCCACCAAGAGACCCAGTACTTC.

The chain recombines TRBV4-2 with TRBJ2-7; 9 bases are a match to TRBD2. The length of the CDR3 is 16 residues. The trim removed 4 bases at V and 2 bases at J, leaving 9 bases unmatched. Per the germline V gene, CDR1 is LGHNA and CDR2 is YNFKEQ. CDR3 sequence reads: CASSPTGRGGPYEQYF. CDR3 nucleotides: TGTGCCAGCAGCCCCACGGGGCGGGGGGGACCCTACGAGCAGTACTTC.

In DNA, the CDR3 is TGCGCCAGCAGCCAAGAAGGCGGGGTGGGAGCCGGGGAGCTGTTTTTT. Protein: CASSQEGGVGAGELFF. The genes are TRBV4-3 and TRBJ2-2; weak D call: TRBD2 (6 bases). V dropped 0 bases and J dropped 6 bases, with 14 bases sitting between them. The CDR3 loop spans 16 amino acids. Germline V CDR1 and CDR2: LGHNA, YSLEER.

CDR3 bases: TGTGCCAGCAGCTCCCAAAGGACAGCAGAAGCTTTCTTT. This encodes CASSSQRTAEAFF. V is TRBV11-2 and J is TRBJ1-1, with D possibly TRBD1 on 6 matching bases. This CDR3 region has 13 residues. Germline V gives CDR1 SGHAT, CDR2 FQNNGV. The V end was cut by 4 bases, the J end by 8 bases, with 14 bases between.

The chain employs TRBV7-3 and TRBJ2-7; 7 bases align to TRBD2. Germline CDR1 SGHTA, CDR2 FQGTGA. CDR3 size: 13 residues. V gave up 5 bases and J gave up 9 bases; unmatched junction bases: 10. DNA for the CDR3: TGTGCCAGCAGCGAAGCGCCAGGGAGGGTGCAGTACTTC. Its translation: CASSEAPGRVQYF.

The chain employs TRBV9 and TRBJ2-1; 13 bases are a match to TRBD2. The germline V gene encodes CDR1 SGDLS and CDR2 YYNGEE. This CDR3 comprises 16 residues. V shed 1 base, J shed 9 bases, and the junction held 7 bases outside the gene matches. For the CDR3, the DNA is TGTGCCAGCAGCGTAATAACTAGCGGGGGGGCCACTGAGCAGTTCTTC. The encoded protein is CASSVITSGGATEQFF.

The chain uses TRBV15 and TRBJ1-2, with a possible D match to TRBD1 (5 bases). CDR3 length equals 13 residues. V dropped 3 bases and J dropped 4 bases, with 9 bases sitting between them. Germline V gives CDR1 LNHNV, CDR2 YYDKDF (reference sequence). The chain's CDR3 is CATSSGGGYGYTF. CDR3 nucleotide sequence: TGTGCCACCAGCAGTGGGGGGGGCTATGGCTACACCTTC.

The rearrangement uses TRBV10-2 and TRBJ2-3, with TRBD2 matching over 13 bases. Trimming took 5 bases from V and 6 from J; bases not matched to a gene: 5. Germline assignment: CDR1 WSHSY and CDR2 SAAADI. CDR3 size: 15 residues. Written as DNA, the CDR3 is TGCGCCAGCAGTTCCACTAGCGGGAGGGCCGATACGCAGTATTTT. Translation: CASSSTSGRADTQYF.

The chain employs TRBV9 and TRBJ1-1; 7 positions agree with TRBD1. This CDR3 contains 14 residues. V trimming: 4 bases; J trimming: 1 base; junction bases outside the gene matches: 4. Germline V gives CDR1 SGDLS, CDR2 YYNGEE. The CDR3 protein is CASSPRDRNTEAFF. The CDR3 coding sequence is TGTGCCAGCAGCCCCCGGGACAGGAACACTGAAGCTTTCTTT.

The chain carries TRBV12-3 or TRBV12-4 and TRBJ1-6; 8 positions agree with TRBD1. This CDR3 is built from 12 residues. Losses at the gene ends were 7 bases for V and 9 bases for J; bases not matched to a gene: 2. This CDR3 reads CASTQGASPLHF. The CDR3 DNA is TGTGCCAGCACCCAGGGGGCTTCACCCCTCCACTTT.